A single sample gave rise to the 22 T cell receptor beta chains below, sequenced in a study of PD-L1 blockade in urothelial cancer. Produced via immunoSEQ multiplex PCR; TCRdb's table is partial and in-frame only. The sample has 70,000 or so clones; roughly 90% are singletons. Time point of the sample: pretreatment peripheral blood. The sample consisted of PBMCs, taken around atezolizumab (anti-PD-L1) treatment. These receptor sequences come from a man between 65 and 85 years old with urothelial cancer.

This chain uses TRBV19 with TRBJ1-1, with D perhaps TRBD1 (6 bases). Trimming removed 5 bases at V and 0 bases at J, with 13 bases between. In germline, CDR1 is LNHDA, CDR2 SQIVND (reference sequence). The CDR3 is 15 amino acids. CDR3 DNA sequence: TGTGCCAGTAGTCGACGGGGGGCTTTGAACACTGAAGCTTTCTTT. This gives the protein CASSRRGALNTEAFF.

The genes are TRBV19 and TRBJ2-1, with 10 bases identical to TRBD2. The CDR3 contains 11 residues. Trimming at V came to 8 bases and at J to 14 bases, leaving 6 bases not matched to a gene. Germline V gives CDR1 LNHDA, CDR2 SQIVND (reference sequence). The CDR3 DNA is TGTGCCAGTCGCCTAGCGGGAGAGGAGTTCTTC. Its protein product is CASRLAGEEFF.

V and J are TRBV15 and TRBJ2-2; D call uncertain. The V end was cut by 1 base, the J end by 0 bases, with 9 bases between. Germline V lookup: CDR1 LNHNV, CDR2 YYDKDF (reference sequence). This CDR3 is built from 16 residues. The CDR3 region has the DNA TGTGCCACCAGCAGAGGGCACAGTGCGAACACCGGGGAGCTGTTTTTT. Translated, it gives CATSRGHSANTGELFF.

The chain has TRBV30 and TRBJ2-1, with unresolved D. V was trimmed by 2 bases and J by 9 bases, leaving 11 bases between them. There are 12 residues in the CDR3. Germline V gene data show CDR1 as GTSNPN and CDR2 as SVGIG (reference sequence). The CDR3 coding sequence is TGTGCCTGGAGTACCCAATGGAGTGAGCAGTTCTTC. Translating it yields CAWSTQWSEQFF.

The rearrangement uses TRBV28 and TRBJ2-7, with 9 bases that match TRBD1. V was pared by 4 bases and J by 0 bases, with 10 bases of the junction left unmatched. This CDR3 has 17 residues. Per germline, CDR1 MDHEN and CDR2 SYDVKM. The CDR3 DNA follows: TGTGCCAGCAGTTCCAGTGCGGCGGGACAGGGCTCCTACGAGCAGTACTTC. Translated: CASSSSAAGQGSYEQYF.

The chain carries TRBV28 and TRBJ2-3, with D maybe TRBD2 (7 bases). Per the germline V gene, CDR1 is MDHEN and CDR2 is SYDVKM. This CDR3 contains 16 residues. Trimming pared 4 bases from V and 2 bases from J, leaving 16 bases between. The CDR3 here is CASSSGGRTVTDTQYF. The CDR3 bases are TGTGCCAGCAGTTCCGGGGGGCGAACCGTCACAGATACGCAGTATTTT.

The genes are TRBV11-2 and TRBJ1-3; 9 nucleotides agree with TRBD1. Losses at the gene ends were 5 bases for V and 4 bases for J; bases not matched to a gene: 6. This CDR3 is built from 15 residues. From germline, CDR1 is SGHAT and CDR2 FQNNGV. The DNA for the CDR3 is TGTGCCAGCAGCCAACAGGGGGCGAAAGGAAACACCATATATTTT. Translation: CASSQQGAKGNTIYF.

V and J are TRBV5-1 and TRBJ2-3; 8 bases map to TRBD2. Per the germline V gene, CDR1 is SGHRS and CDR2 is YFSETQ. The CDR3 is 16 amino acids. Trimming cost V 0 bases and J 2 bases; bases outside gene matches: 5. The CDR3 DNA reads TGCGCCAGCAGCTTGGTAGGAGCGGGAGTCACAGATACGCAGTATTTT. Its protein product is CASSLVGAGVTDTQYF.

The V call is TRBV28, the J call TRBJ1-5, with D possibly TRBD1 on 5 matching bases. The CDR3 runs to 14 residues. The V gene's germline CDR1 is MDHEN and CDR2 SYDVKM. Trimming left V 5 bases short and J 3 bases short, with 11 bases between. In nucleotides, the CDR3 is TGTGCCAGCAGTCTAAACAGGTCCAATCAGCCCCAGCATTTT. Translating it yields CASSLNRSNQPQHF.

This chain uses TRBV9 with TRBJ2-3; the match to TRBD2 covers 9 bases. V lost 3 bases to trimming and J lost 3 bases; unmatched junction nucleotides: 11. The germline V gene encodes CDR1 SGDLS and CDR2 YYNGEE. This CDR3 has 17 amino acids. CDR3 loop: CASSAKGGGVVTDTQYF. The CDR3 nucleotides are TGTGCCAGCAGCGCCAAAGGCGGGGGGGTGGTGACAGATACGCAGTATTTT.

The rearrangement joins TRBV9 to TRBJ2-7, with a tentative D call TRBD1 (6 bases). Germline CDR1 and CDR2: SGDLS and YYNGEE. Trimming removed 1 base at V and 3 bases at J, with 14 bases between. This CDR3 contains 15 residues. CDR3 nucleotides: TGTGCCAGCAGCGTATCCCCAGGACAGTTCTACGAGCAGTACTTC. Protein product: CASSVSPGQFYEQYF.

This clone was seen only once. Other DNA sequences within the sample encode an identical CDR3. The gene calls are TRBV18 and TRBJ2-5, with D uncertain. The CDR3 loop spans 12 amino acids. V lost 3 bases to trimming and J lost 1 base, with 3 bases between them. CDR1 and CDR2 (germline): KGHSH, LQKENI. DNA of the CDR3: TGTGCCAGCTCACCCTCCCAAGAGACCCAGTACTTC. It yields the protein CASSPSQETQYF.

The chain has TRBV18 and TRBJ2-7; 9 bases fit TRBD2. The CDR3 consists of 15 residues. V trimming: 1 base; J trimming: 5 bases; junction bases outside the gene matches: 6. Germline loops: CDR1 KGHSH, CDR2 LQKENI. CDR3 in amino acids: CASSPRAGGGDEQYF. CDR3 in DNA: TGTGCCAGCTCACCACGGGCGGGAGGGGGAGACGAGCAGTACTTC. The whole variable domain, remainder taken from reference TRBV18 and TRBJ2-7, is NAGVMQNPRHLVRRRGQEARLRCSPMKGHSHVYWYRQLPEEGLKFMVYLQKENIIDESGMPKERFSAEFPKEGPSILRIQQVVRGDSAAYFCASSPRAGGGDEQYFGPGTRLTVT.

The chain combines TRBV18 with TRBJ1-4; TRBD1 aligns across 8 bases. The V segment lost 5 bases and the J segment 10 bases; nucleotides outside the gene matches: 9. Germline V gene sequence: CDR1 KGHSH, CDR2 LQKENI. CDR3 length equals 14 residues. This chain's CDR3 is CASSAGTGGGKLFF. As DNA, the CDR3 is TGTGCCAGCTCAGCCGGGACAGGAGGGGGAAAACTGTTTTTT.

The chain carries TRBV4-1 and TRBJ2-1, with TRBD2 identical over 10 bases. Losses at the gene ends were 2 bases for V and 7 bases for J; bases not matched to a gene: 5. Germline V gene data show CDR1 as MGHRA and CDR2 as YSYEKL. The CDR3 totals 15 residues. This chain's CDR3 is CASSQRTSGGNEQFF. The CDR3 DNA reads as TGCGCCAGCAGCCAACGGACTAGCGGAGGTAATGAGCAGTTCTTC.

This chain connects TRBV29-1 to TRBJ2-2; D is uncertain. Trimming cost V 4 bases and J 0 bases, with 6 bases left between them. The CDR3 runs 13 residues. CDR1 and CDR2 (germline): SQVTM, ANQGSEA. CDR3 in DNA: TGCAGCGTTGTGGCAGCGAACACCGGGGAGCTGTTTTTT. It is translated as CSVVAANTGELFF.

The chain has TRBV6-1 and TRBJ1-1, with TRBD1 matching over 8 bases. V lost 7 bases and J lost 0; bases outside the gene matches: 4. From germline, CDR1 is MNHNS and CDR2 SASEGT. The CDR3 is made up of 14 amino acids. CDR3 loop: CASTPGQVNTEAFF. Here the CDR3 DNA reads TGTGCCAGCACCCCGGGACAGGTGAACACTGAAGCTTTCTTT.

The V and J genes are TRBV19 and TRBJ2-1; a weak D match, TRBD2 (6 bases). Trimming took 3 bases from V and 1 from J, leaving 16 bases between them. The CDR3 length is 17 residues. CDR1 and CDR2 (germline): LNHDA, SQIVND (reference sequence). CDR3 amino acids: CASSIWEAGKSYNEQFF. CDR3 coding DNA: TGTGCCAGTAGTATCTGGGAGGCGGGGAAGTCCTACAATGAGCAGTTCTTC.

The chain uses TRBV7-9 and TRBJ2-1, with a weak D call TRBD1 (6 bases). Germline V lookup: CDR1 SEHNR, CDR2 FQNEAQ (reference sequence). The CDR3 is made up of 12 amino acids. Trimming pared 5 bases from V and 7 bases from J, leaving 9 bases between. The CDR3 protein is CASSRTENEQFF. The CDR3 DNA reads TGTGCCAGCAGCAGGACAGAAAATGAGCAGTTCTTC. The full variable domain, completed using reference TRBV7-9 and TRBJ2-1, is DTGVSQNPRHKITKRGQNVTFRCDPISEHNRLYWYRQTLGQGPEFLTYFQNEAQLEKSRLLSDRFSAERPKGSFSTLEIQRTEQGDSAMYLCASSRTENEQFFGPGTRLTVL.

The chain couples TRBV7-3 to TRBJ1-5; weak D call: TRBD1 (5 bases). Germline CDR1 SGHTA, CDR2 FQGTGA. Trimming removed 5 bases at V and 5 bases at J, with 13 bases between. The CDR3 has 14 amino acids. CDR3 region: CASSQGAADQPQHF. The CDR3 DNA sequence: TGTGCCAGCAGCCAAGGGGCTGCGGATCAGCCCCAGCATTTT.

This chain joins TRBV7-8 and TRBJ2-5; TRBD1 matches at 7 bases. Trimming took 5 bases from V and 5 from J; bases not matched to a gene: 8. Germline CDR1 is SGHVS and CDR2 is FQNEAQ. The CDR3 loop spans 14 amino acids. CDR3 protein: CASSTQGVEETQYF. CDR3 sequence (DNA): TGTGCCAGCAGCACCCAGGGGGTCGAGGAGACCCAGTACTTC.

The V and J genes are TRBV29-1 and TRBJ2-1; a possible D gene is TRBD2 (5 bases). The V end was cut by 1 base, the J end by 0 bases, with 10 bases between. Germline loops: CDR1 SQVTM, CDR2 ANQGSEA. This CDR3 is built from 15 residues. This chain's CDR3 is CSVEGTDHSYNEQFF. For the CDR3, the DNA is TGCAGCGTTGAAGGGACTGACCACTCCTACAATGAGCAGTTCTTC.